The 4 T cell receptor beta chains below were found in one sample sequenced in a study of cytomegalovirus exposure and HLA in healthy donors. Clones were sequenced by immunoSEQ multiplex PCR, and TCRdb holds only the in-frame ones, with some missing. The sample shows 150,000 to 200,000 clones, about four fifths of them seen only once. Sequences were obtained from PBMCs. These receptor sequences come from a man aged 25 to 40 in good health and CMV-seropositive.

The chain uses TRBV28 and TRBJ2-7; 8 positions agree with TRBD1. The J segment lost 5 bases and the V segment lost 5 bases, leaving 11 bases of the junction unmatched. The germline V gene has CDR1 MDHEN and CDR2 SYDVKM. The CDR3 length is 15 residues. DNA of the CDR3: TGTGCCAGCAGTCAGACAGGGGTCCGCCGTGACGAGCAGTACTTC. Translating gives CASSQTGVRRDEQYF. The variable domain in full, with the rest retrieved from reference TRBV28 and TRBJ2-7, is DVKVTQSSRYLVKRTGEKVFLECVQDMDHENMFWYRQDPGLGLRLIYFSYDVKMKEKGDIPEGYSVSREKKERFSLILESASTNQTSMYLCASSQTGVRRDEQYFGPGTRLTVT.

The chain joins TRBV5-1 to TRBJ2-5, with 8 nucleotides matching TRBD2. Trimming cost V 4 bases and J 5 bases; bases outside gene matches: 4. Germline lookup yields CDR1 SGHRS and CDR2 YFSETQ. The CDR3 is 13 residues long. CDR3 residues: CASSPGGGETQYF. CDR3 nucleotides: TGCGCCAGCAGCCCGGGAGGGGGGGAGACCCAGTACTTC.

The rearrangement links TRBV28 to TRBJ2-3; TRBD2 aligns across 8 bases. This CDR3 is built from 15 residues. The V and J ends lost 5 bases and 4 bases, in that order; junction bases with no gene match: 8. Germline CDR1 reads MDHEN; CDR2 reads SYDVKM. CDR3 sequence (DNA): TGTGCCAGCAGTCCCGGGACTAGTCATCCAGATACGCAGTATTTT. Amino acids: CASSPGTSHPDTQYF.

This chain joins TRBV6-5 and TRBJ2-1; 11 nucleotides match TRBD2. V gave up 6 bases and J gave up 2 bases; unmatched junction bases: 3. This CDR3 is 15 amino acids long. Per the germline V gene, CDR1 is MNHEY and CDR2 is SVGAGI. CDR3 in amino acids: CASSLAGGAYNEQFF. CDR3 bases: TGTGCCAGCAGCTTAGCGGGGGGGGCCTACAATGAGCAGTTCTTC.